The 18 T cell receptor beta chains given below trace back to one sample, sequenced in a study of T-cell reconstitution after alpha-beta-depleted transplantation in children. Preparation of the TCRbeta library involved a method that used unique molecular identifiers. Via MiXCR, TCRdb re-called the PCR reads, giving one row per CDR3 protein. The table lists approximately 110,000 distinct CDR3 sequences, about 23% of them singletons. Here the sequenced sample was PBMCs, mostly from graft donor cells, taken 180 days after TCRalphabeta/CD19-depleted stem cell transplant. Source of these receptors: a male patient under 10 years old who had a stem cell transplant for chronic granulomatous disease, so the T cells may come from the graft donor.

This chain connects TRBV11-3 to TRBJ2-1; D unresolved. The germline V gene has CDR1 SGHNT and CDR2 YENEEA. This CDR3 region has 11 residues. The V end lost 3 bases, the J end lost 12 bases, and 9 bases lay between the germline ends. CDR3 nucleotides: TGTGCCAGCAGCTTGAGAGAAGTGCAGTTCTTC. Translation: CASSLREVQFF.

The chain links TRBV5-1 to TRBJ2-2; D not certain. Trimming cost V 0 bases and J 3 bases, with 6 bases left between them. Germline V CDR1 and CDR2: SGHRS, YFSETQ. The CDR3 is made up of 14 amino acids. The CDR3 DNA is TGCGCCAGCAGCTTGGGCTCGTACACCGGGGAGCTGTTTTTT. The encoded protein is CASSLGSYTGELFF.

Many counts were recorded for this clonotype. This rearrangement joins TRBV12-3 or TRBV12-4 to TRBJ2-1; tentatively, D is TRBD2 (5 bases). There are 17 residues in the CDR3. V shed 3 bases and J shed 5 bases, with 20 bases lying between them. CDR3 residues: CASSFIFRLQQHNEQFF. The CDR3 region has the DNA TGTGCCAGCAGTTTCATATTTAGACTACAGCAACACAATGAGCAGTTCTTC.

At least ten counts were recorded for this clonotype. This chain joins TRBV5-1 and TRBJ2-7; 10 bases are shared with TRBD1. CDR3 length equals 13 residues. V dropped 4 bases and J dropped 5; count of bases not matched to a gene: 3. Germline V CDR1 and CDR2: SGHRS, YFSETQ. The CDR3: CASSLGQGNEQYF. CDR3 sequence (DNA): TGCGCCAGCAGCCTGGGACAGGGGAACGAGCAGTACTTC. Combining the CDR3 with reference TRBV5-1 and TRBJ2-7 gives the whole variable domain KAGVTQTPRYLIKTRGQQVTLSCSPISGHRSVSWYQQTPGQGLQFLFEYFSETQRNKGNFPGRFSGRQFSNSRSEMNVSTLELGDSALYLCASSLGQGNEQYFGPGTRLTVT.

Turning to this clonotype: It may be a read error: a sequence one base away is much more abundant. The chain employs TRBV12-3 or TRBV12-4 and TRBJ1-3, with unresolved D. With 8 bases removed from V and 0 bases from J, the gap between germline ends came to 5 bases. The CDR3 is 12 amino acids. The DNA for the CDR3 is TGTGCCAGCGGGTACTCTGGAAACACCATATATTTT. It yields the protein CASGYSGNTIYF.

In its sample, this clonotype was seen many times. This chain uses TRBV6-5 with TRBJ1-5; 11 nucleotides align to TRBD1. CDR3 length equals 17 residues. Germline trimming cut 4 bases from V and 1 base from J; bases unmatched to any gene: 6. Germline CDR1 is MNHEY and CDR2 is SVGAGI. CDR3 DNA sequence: TGTGCCAGCAGTTGCCAGGGGACAGGGGGGAGCAATCAGCCCCAGCATTTT. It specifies CASSCQGTGGSNQPQHF.

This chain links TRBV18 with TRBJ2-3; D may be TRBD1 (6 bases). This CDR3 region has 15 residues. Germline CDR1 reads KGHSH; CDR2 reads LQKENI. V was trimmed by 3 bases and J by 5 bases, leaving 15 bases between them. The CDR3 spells CASSPGQLGRDTQYF. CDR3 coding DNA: TGTGCCAGCTCACCCGGACAGCTAGGTAGAGATACGCAGTATTTT.

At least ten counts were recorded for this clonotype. DNA of the CDR3: TGTGCCAGCAGTCCTAGCGGGATAAGCTACGAGCAGTACTTC. It translates to CASSPSGISYEQYF. V is TRBV28 and J is TRBJ2-7, with TRBD2 identical over 9 bases. Germline loops: CDR1 MDHEN, CDR2 SYDVKM. The CDR3 is 14 residues long. The junction had 5 bases not matched to a gene; V was cut back by 5 bases and J by 3 bases.

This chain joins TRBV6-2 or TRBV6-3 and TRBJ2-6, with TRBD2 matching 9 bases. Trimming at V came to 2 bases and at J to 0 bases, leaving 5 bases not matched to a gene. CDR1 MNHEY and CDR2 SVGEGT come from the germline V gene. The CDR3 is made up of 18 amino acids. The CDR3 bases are TGTGCCAGCAGTTACGTGCGGGAGGGCCTCTCTGGGGCCAACGTCCTGACTTTC. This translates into CASSYVREGLSGANVLTF.

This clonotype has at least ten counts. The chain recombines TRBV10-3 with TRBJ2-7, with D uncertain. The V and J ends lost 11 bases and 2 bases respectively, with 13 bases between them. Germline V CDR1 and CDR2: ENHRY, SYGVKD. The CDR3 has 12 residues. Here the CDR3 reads CAVQGRTYEQYF. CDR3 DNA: TGTGCCGTTCAAGGCCGGACCTACGAGCAGTACTTC.

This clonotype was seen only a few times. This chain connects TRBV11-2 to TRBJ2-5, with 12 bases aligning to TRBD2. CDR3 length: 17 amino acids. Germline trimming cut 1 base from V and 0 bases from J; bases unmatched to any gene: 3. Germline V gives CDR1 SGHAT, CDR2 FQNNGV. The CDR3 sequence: CASSLGLAGVYQETQYF. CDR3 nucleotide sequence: TGTGCCAGCAGCTTAGGACTAGCGGGGGTCTACCAAGAGACCCAGTACTTC.

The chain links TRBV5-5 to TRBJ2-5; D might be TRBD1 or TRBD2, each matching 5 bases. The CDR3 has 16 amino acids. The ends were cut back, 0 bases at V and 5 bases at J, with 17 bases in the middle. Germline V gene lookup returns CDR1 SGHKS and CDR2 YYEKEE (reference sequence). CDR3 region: CASSLGGPIGMETQYF. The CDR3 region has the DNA TGTGCCAGCAGCTTGGGGGGACCTATTGGTATGGAGACCCAGTACTTC.

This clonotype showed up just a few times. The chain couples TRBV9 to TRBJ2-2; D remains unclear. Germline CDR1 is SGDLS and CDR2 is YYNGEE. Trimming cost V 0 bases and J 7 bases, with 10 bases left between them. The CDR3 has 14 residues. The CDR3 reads CASSVAPLGGELFF. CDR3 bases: TGTGCCAGCAGCGTAGCCCCTCTGGGCGGGGAGCTGTTTTTT.

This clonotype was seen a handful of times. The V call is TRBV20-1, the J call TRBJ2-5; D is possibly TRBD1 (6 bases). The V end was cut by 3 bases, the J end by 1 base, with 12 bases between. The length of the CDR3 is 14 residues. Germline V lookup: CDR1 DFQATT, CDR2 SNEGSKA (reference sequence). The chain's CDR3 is CSASPGQIQETQYF. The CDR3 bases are TGCAGTGCTAGCCCCGGACAGATCCAAGAGACCCAGTACTTC.

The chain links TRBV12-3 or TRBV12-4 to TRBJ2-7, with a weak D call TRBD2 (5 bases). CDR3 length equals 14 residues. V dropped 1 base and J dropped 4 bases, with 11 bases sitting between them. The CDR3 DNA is TGTGCCAGCAGTTTAGTCGATACGGGGTACGAGCAGTACTTC. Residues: CASSLVDTGYEQYF.

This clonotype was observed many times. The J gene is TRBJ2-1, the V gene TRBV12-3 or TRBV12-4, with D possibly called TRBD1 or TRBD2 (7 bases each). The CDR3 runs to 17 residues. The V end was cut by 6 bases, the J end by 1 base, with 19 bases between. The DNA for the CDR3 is TGTGCCAGCAGAAATCCAGGGGGGGAGGATTCCTACAATGAGCAGTTCTTC. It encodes CASRNPGGEDSYNEQFF.

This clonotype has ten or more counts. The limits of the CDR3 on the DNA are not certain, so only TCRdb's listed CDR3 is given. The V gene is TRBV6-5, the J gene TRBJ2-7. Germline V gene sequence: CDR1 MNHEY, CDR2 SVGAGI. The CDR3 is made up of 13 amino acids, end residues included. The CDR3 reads CASSYFGAYEQYF.

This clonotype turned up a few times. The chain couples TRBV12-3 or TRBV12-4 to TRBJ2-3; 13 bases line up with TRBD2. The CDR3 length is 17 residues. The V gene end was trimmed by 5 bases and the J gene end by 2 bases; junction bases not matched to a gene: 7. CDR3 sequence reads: CASSPGLAGDLTDTQYF. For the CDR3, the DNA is TGTGCCAGCAGTCCTGGACTAGCGGGGGACCTCACAGATACGCAGTATTTT.